This T cell receptor (beta chain) emerged from a study of regulatory T cells in long-lasting Graves disease. This clonotype was picked up a small number of times. Arm-PCR of CDR3 regions and iRepertoire HTBI primers were the basis on which TCR beta libraries were built. MiXCR was run by TCRdb on the multiplex PCR reads, yielding one entry per CDR3 protein. The table records about 460,000 distinct CDR3 sequences, approximately 22% of them present only once. Documented time point: persistent/refractory GD, antithyroid drugs over 5 years with positive TRAb. Extracted RNA from PBMCs served as the source of the TCR library. Tubes containing EDTA received roughly 8.8 milliliters of drawn peripheral blood. The CDR3 consists of 13 residues. V gave up 6 bases and J gave up 3 bases, with 9 bases separating them. In germline, CDR1 is MDHEN, CDR2 SYDVKM.

The rearrangement joins TRBV28 to TRBJ2-1; tentatively, D is TRBD1 (5 bases). The material sequenced was peripheral blood mononuclear cells (PBMCs), taken when the disease was refractory, from a patient treated with antithyroid drugs. This receptor was identified in a female donor with Graves disease. The CDR3 sequence is CASRGPVYNEQFF. DNA of the CDR3: TGTGCCAGCAGGGGGCCCGTCTACAATGAGCAGTTCTTC.